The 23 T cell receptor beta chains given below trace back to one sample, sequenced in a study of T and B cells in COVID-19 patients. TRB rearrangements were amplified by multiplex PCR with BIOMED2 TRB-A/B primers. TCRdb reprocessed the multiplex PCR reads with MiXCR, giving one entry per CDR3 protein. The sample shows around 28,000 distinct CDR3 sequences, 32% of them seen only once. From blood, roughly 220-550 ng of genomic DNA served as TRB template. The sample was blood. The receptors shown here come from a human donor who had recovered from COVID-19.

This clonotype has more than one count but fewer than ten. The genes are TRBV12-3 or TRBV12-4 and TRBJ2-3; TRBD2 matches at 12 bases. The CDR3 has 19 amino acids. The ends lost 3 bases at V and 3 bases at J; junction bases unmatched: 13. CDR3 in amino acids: CASSFSSLAGGPSTDTQYF. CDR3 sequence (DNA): TGTGCCAGCAGTTTCTCGTCTCTAGCGGGAGGGCCGTCGACAGATACGCAGTATTTT.

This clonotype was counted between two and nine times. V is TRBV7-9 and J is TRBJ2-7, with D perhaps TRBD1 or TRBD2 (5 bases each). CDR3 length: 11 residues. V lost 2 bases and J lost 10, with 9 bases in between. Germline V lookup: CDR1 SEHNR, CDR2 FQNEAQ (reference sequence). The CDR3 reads CASSLSRDQYF. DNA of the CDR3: TGTGCCAGCAGCTTATCCAGGGACCAGTACTTC.

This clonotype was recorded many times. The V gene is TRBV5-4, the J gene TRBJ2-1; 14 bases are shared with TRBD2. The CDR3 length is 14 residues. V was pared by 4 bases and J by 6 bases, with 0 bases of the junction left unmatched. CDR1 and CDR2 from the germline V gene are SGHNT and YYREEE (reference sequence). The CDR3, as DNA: TGTGCCAGCAGCGGGACTAGCGGGAGCAATGAGCAGTTCTTC. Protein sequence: CASSGTSGSNEQFF.

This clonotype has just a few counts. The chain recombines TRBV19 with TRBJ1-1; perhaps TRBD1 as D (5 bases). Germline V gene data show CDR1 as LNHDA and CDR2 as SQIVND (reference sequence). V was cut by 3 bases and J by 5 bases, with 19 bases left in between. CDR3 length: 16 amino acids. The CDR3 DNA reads TGTGCCAGTAGTATTGTGGGGCAGCCAACGGGAACTGAAGCTTTCTTT. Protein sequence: CASSIVGQPTGTEAFF.

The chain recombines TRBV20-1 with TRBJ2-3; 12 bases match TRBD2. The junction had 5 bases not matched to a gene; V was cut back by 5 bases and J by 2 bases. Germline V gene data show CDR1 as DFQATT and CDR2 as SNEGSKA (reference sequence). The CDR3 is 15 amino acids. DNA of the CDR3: TGCAGTGCTGAAGGACTAGCGGGGTACACAGATACGCAGTATTTT. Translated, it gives CSAEGLAGYTDTQYF.

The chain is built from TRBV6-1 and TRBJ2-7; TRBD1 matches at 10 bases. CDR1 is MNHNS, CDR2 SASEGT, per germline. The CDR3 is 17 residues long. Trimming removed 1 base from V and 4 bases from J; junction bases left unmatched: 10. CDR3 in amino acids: CASSEVYGGTGVYEQYF. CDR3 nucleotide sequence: TGTGCCAGCAGTGAAGTCTACGGTGGGACAGGGGTGTACGAGCAGTACTTC.

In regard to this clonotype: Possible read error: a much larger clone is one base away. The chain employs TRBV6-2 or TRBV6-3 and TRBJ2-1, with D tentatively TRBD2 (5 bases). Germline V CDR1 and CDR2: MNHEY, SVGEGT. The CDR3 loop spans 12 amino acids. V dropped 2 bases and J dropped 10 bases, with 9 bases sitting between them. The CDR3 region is CASSYPGREQFF. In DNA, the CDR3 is TGTGCCAGCAGTTACCCGGGAAGGGAGCAGTTCTTC.

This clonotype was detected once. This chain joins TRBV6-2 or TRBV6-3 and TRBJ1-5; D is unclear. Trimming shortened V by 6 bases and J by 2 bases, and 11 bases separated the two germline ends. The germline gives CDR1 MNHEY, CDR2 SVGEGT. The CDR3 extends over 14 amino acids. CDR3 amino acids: CASSPQRGNQPQHF. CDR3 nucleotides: TGTGCCAGCAGCCCCCAAAGGGGCAATCAGCCCCAGCATTTT.

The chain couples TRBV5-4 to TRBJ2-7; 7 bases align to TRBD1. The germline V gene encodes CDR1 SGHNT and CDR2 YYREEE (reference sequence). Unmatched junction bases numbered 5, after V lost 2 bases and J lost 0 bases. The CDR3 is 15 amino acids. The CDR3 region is CASSLEGAGSYEQYF. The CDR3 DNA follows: TGTGCCAGCAGCTTAGAGGGGGCGGGCTCCTACGAGCAGTACTTC. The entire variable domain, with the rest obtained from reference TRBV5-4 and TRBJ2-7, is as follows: ETGVTQSPTHLIKTRGQQVTLRCSSQSGHNTVSWYQQALGQGPQFIFQYYREEENGRGNFPPRFSGLQFPNYSSELNVNALELDDSALYLCASSLEGAGSYEQYFGPGTRLTVT.

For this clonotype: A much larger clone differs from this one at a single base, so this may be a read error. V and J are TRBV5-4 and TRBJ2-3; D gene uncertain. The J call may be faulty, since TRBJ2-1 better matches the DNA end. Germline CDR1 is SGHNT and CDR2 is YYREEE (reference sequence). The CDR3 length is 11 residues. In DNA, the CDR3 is TGTGCCAGCAGCTTGTCGGGTGAGCAGTTCTTC. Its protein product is CASSLSGEQFF.

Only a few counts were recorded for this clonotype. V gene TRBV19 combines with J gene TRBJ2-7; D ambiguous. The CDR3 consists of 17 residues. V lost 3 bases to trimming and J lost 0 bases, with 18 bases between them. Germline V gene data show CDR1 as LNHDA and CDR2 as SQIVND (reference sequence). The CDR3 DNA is TGTGCCAGTAGTATTCTGGGTCTCTACGGCAGCTCCTACGAGCAGTACTTC. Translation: CASSILGLYGSSYEQYF.

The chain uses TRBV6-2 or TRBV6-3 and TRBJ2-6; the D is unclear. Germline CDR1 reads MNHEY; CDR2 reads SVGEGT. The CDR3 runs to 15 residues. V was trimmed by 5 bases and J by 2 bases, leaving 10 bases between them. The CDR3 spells CASSPLRTGANVLTF. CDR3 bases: TGTGCCAGCAGTCCCCTCCGGACTGGGGCCAACGTCCTGACTTTC.

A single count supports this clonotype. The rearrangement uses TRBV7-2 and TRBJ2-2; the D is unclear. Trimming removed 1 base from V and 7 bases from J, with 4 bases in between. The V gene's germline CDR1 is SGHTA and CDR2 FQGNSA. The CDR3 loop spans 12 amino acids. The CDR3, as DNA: TGTGCCAGCAGCTTAGTTCTCGGGGAGCTGTTTTTT. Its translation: CASSLVLGELFF.

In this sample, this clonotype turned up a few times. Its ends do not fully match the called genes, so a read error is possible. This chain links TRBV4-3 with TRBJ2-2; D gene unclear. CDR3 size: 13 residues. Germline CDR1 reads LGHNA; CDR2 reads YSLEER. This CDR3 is CASSQGIPGELFF. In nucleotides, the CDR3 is TGCGCCAGCAGCCAAGGAATTCCCGGTGAGCTGTTTTTT.

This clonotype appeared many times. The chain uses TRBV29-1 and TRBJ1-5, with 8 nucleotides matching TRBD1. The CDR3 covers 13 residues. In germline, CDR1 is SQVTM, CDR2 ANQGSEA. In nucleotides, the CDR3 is TGCTCCACCGGGGGAACAGGGGGGACGCCCCAGCATTTT. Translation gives CSTGGTGGTPQHF.

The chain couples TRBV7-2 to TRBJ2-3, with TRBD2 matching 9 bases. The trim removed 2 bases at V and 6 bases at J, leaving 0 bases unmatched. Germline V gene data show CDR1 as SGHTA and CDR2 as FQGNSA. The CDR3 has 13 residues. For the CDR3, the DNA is TGTGCCAGCAGCTTAAGCGGGAGGGATACGCAGTATTTT. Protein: CASSLSGRDTQYF.

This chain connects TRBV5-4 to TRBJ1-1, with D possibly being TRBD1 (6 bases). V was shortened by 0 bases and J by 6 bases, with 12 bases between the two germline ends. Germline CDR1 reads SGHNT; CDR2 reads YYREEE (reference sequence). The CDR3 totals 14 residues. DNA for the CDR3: TGTGCCAGCAGCTTGGACAGGGATAGACCTGAAGCTTTCTTT. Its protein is CASSLDRDRPEAFF.

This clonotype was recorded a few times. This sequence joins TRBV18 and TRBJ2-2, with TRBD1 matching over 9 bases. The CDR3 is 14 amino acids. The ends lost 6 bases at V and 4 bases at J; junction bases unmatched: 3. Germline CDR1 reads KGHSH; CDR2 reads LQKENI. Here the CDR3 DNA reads TGTGCCAGCTCCCGGGGACAGGGCACCGGGGAGCTGTTTTTT. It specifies CASSRGQGTGELFF.

The CDR3 DNA follows: TGTGCCAGCACCGACGGACGGTTTGGTGTTCAGCCCCAGCATTTT. Translation: CASTDGRFGVQPQHF. This sequence joins TRBV6-2 or TRBV6-3 and TRBJ1-5, with unresolved D. The CDR3 extends over 15 amino acids. The V gene lost 7 bases and the J gene lost 6 bases, with 19 bases spanning the gap. Germline V CDR1 and CDR2: MNHEY, SVGEGT.

The CDR3 DNA reads as TGTGCCAGCTCAGAGGGCGTCAACTCCCCCGAAGGCTACACCTTC. Amino acids: CASSEGVNSPEGYTF. V is TRBV18 and J is TRBJ1-2, with D hard to call. V dropped 5 bases and J dropped 8 bases, with 21 bases sitting between them. This CDR3 has 15 amino acids. Germline V gene lookup returns CDR1 KGHSH and CDR2 LQKENI.

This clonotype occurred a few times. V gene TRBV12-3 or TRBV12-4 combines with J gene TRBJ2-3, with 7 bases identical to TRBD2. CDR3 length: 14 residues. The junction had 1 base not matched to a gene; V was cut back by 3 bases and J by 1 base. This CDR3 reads CASSFRGGTDTQYF. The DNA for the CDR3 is TGTGCCAGCAGTTTTCGGGGGGGCACAGATACGCAGTATTTT.

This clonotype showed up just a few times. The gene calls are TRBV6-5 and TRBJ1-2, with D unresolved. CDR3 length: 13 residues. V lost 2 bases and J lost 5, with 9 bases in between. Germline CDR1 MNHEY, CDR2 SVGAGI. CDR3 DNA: TGTGCCAGCAGTTACGGGGTTAGGTATGGCTACACCTTC. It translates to CASSYGVRYGYTF.

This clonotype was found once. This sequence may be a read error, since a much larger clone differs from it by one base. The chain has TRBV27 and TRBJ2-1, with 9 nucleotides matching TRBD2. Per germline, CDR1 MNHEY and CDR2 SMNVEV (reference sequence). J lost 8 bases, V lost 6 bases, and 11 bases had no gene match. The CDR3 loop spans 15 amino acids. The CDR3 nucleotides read TGTGCCAGCAGCCGTACGACTAGCGGATACGATGAGCAGTTCTTC. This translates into CASSRTTSGYDEQFF.